These T cell receptor beta chains were read from a single sample in a study of T cells in Graves' hyperthyroidism and ophthalmopathy. TCRdb called the multiplex PCR reads again in MiXCR, with one record for every CDR3 protein. This repertoire shows about 640,000 distinct CDR3 sequences, roughly 15% found once; its top ten account for around an eighth. The sequenced sample was blood. The receptors were gathered from a woman in her forties or fifties with Graves' ophthalmopathy. CDR3s include the opening cysteine and the closing phenylalanine or tryptophan. The order of the fields is D gene, J gene, clone size, V gene, CDR3 protein, CDR3 DNA. The D gene is left open where the match is weak. Part of the rows lack a size; the others show once, few, many or a class for expanded clones.

NA,TRBJ1-6,NA,TRBV6-2/TRBV6-3,CASSYSINPASPLHF,TGTGCCAGCAGTTACTCAATCAACCCAGCTTCACCCCTCCACTTT
NA,TRBJ2-3,NA,TRBV20-1,CSVPADYTDTQYF,TGCAGTGTACCAGCGGACTACACAGATACGCAGTATTTT
NA,TRBJ1-6,NA,TRBV28,CASSFLGPDPYSPLHF,TGTGCCAGCAGTTTCTTAGGCCCGGACCCCTATTCACCCCTCCACTTT
NA,TRBJ2-2,NA,TRBV25-1,CASSVGLSGELFF,TGTGCCAGCAGTGTGGGACTTAGCGGGGAGCTGTTTTTT
TRBD1,TRBJ2-7,many,TRBV7-9,CASSPRGQGIEQYF,TGTGCCAGCAGCCCCCGGGGACAGGGAATCGAGCAGTACTTC
NA,TRBJ2-2,NA,TRBV29-1,CSVSRGTGELFF,TGCAGCGTTAGCAGGGGCACCGGGGAGCTGTTTTTT
TRBD1,TRBJ2-2,many,TRBV4-3,CASSQEGGQGNTGELFF,TGCGCCAGCAGCCAAGAAGGGGGACAGGGGAACACCGGGGAGCTGTTTTTT
TRBD2,TRBJ2-5,many,TRBV12-3/TRBV12-4,CASSLDPVGLAGKETQYF,TGTGCCAGCAGTTTAGACCCGGTTGGGCTAGCGGGAAAGGAGACCCAGTACTTC
NA,TRBJ1-1,NA,TRBV19,CASTLGRMQNTEAFF,TGTGCCAGTACCCTAGGACGGATGCAGAACACTGAAGCTTTCTTT
NA,TRBJ2-3,few,TRBV5-1,CASSLEAAATQYF,TGCGCCAGCAGCCTAGAAGCAGCTGCTACGCAGTATTTT
NA,TRBJ2-7,many,TRBV6-1,CASSEGGSIYEQYF,TGTGCCAGCAGTGAAGGGGGGTCAATCTACGAGCAGTACTTC
NA,TRBJ2-2,NA,TRBV2,CASSENSYTGELFF,TGTGCCAGCAGTGAAAACAGTTACACCGGGGAGCTGTTTTTT
TRBD2,TRBJ2-1,NA,TRBV2,CASRLLAGGQNEQFF,TGTGCCAGCAGGTTACTAGCGGGGGGGCAAAATGAGCAGTTCTTC
NA,TRBJ1-5,NA,TRBV20-1,CSANVGKYQPQHF,TGCAGTGCTAATGTCGGGAAATATCAGCCCCAGCATTTT
NA,TRBJ2-7,many,TRBV7-2,CASSSLDKIPYEQYF,TGTGCCAGCAGCTCCTTGGACAAGATTCCCTACGAGCAGTACTTC
NA,TRBJ2-7,NA,TRBV9,CASSETALDYEQYF,TGTGCCAGCAGCGAGACAGCGCTGGACTACGAGCAGTACTTC
NA,TRBJ2-3,NA,TRBV27,CASSSTLADTQYF,TGTGCCAGCAGTTCGACCTTGGCGGATACGCAGTATTTT
NA,TRBJ2-1,many,TRBV18,CASSPQGNWDNEQFF,TGTGCCAGCTCACCACAAGGGAATTGGGACAATGAGCAGTTCTTC
NA,TRBJ1-1,many,TRBV7-9,CASSLGQKIEAFF,TGTGCCAGCAGCTTAGGACAGAAGATTGAAGCTTTCTTT
NA,TRBJ2-5,many,TRBV7-9,CASSLGESAETQYF,TGTGCCAGCAGCTTAGGGGAGAGCGCAGAGACCCAGTACTTC
TRBD1,TRBJ1-5,many,TRBV6-2/TRBV6-3,CASSRSGTGHSNQPQHF,TGTGCCAGCAGTCGATCCGGGACAGGGCATAGCAATCAGCCCCAGCATTTT
NA,TRBJ2-5,many,TRBV18,CASSPEGEMETQYF,TGTGCCAGCTCACCAGAGGGAGAGATGGAGACCCAGTACTTC
NA,TRBJ1-1,many,TRBV28,CASSPQGLFNTEAFF,TGTGCCAGCAGTCCGCAGGGCCTCTTTAACACTGAAGCTTTCTTT
NA,TRBJ1-5,many,TRBV9,CASSVGGSNQPQHF,TGTGCCAGCAGCGTGGGGGGTAGCAATCAGCCCCAGCATTTT
TRBD2,TRBJ2-1,NA,TRBV7-9,CASSPTSGNLYNEQFF,TGTGCCAGCAGTCCGACTAGCGGGAACTTATACAATGAGCAGTTCTTC
TRBD1,TRBJ2-1,many,TRBV20-1,CSARTDGFGTGTFNGEQFF,TGCAGTGCTAGAACCGACGGTTTCGGGACAGGGACATTCAACGGTGAGCAGTTCTTC
TRBD2,TRBJ2-2,few,TRBV19,CASSIGLAGDTGELFF,TGTGCCAGTAGTATAGGACTAGCGGGTGACACCGGGGAGCTGTTTTTT
NA,TRBJ1-5,NA,TRBV2,CASSEGGKANNQPQHF,TGTGCCAGCAGTGAAGGAGGGAAGGCTAACAATCAGCCCCAGCATTTT
NA,TRBJ1-2,NA,TRBV28,CASSPPGAGANYGYTF,TGTGCCAGCAGTCCCCCCGGGGCAGGAGCTAACTATGGCTACACCTTC
TRBD1,TRBJ1-3,NA,TRBV25-1,CASSIGTGGGNTIYF,TGTGCCAGCAGCATCGGGACAGGGGGCGGTAACACCATATATTTT
TRBD1,TRBJ2-1,few,TRBV7-3,CASSPRTGRARDEQFF,TGTGCCAGCAGCCCCCGGACAGGACGCGCACGGGATGAGCAGTTCTTC
NA,TRBJ1-1,NA,TRBV30,CAWSEGTNTEAFF,TGTGCCTGGAGTGAGGGGACGAACACTGAAGCTTTCTTT
NA,TRBJ2-1,NA,TRBV29-1,CSTQQGNGIEFF,TGCAGCACCCAACAGGGAAATGGAATTGAGTTCTTC
NA,TRBJ2-3,many,TRBV28,CASSFRHSGTTDTQYF,TGTGCCAGCAGTTTTCGACATAGCGGAACCACAGATACGCAGTATTTT
NA,TRBJ1-1,many,TRBV6-2/TRBV6-3,CASTPWGETEAFF,TGTGCCAGCACCCCGTGGGGGGAAACTGAAGCTTTCTTT
TRBD1,TRBJ2-1,many,TRBV7-3,CASSTGGGSSYNEQFF,TGTGCCAGCAGCACAGGGGGCGGAAGCTCCTACAATGAGCAGTTCTTC
NA,TRBJ2-7,NA,TRBV29-1,CSVGPDEQYF,TGCAGCGTTGGCCCGGACGAGCAGTACTTC
NA,TRBJ1-1,few,TRBV7-6,CASSSTAYDTEAFF,TGTGCCAGCAGCTCGACAGCGTATGACACTGAAGCTTTCTTT
TRBD2,TRBJ2-5,many,TRBV12-3/TRBV12-4,CASGLSGRRETQYF,TGTGCCAGCGGTTTAAGCGGGAGACGAGAGACCCAGTACTTC
NA,TRBJ2-5,many,TRBV7-3,CASSLTGGPQETQYF,TGTGCCAGCAGCTTAACGGGGGGGCCCCAAGAGACCCAGTACTTC
NA,TRBJ2-1,many,TRBV27,CASSPLSLSSYNEQFF,TGTGCCAGCAGTCCCCTTTCCTTGAGCTCCTACAATGAGCAGTTCTTC
NA,TRBJ2-5,many,TRBV11-2,CASSLRLLPQQETQYF,TGTGCCAGCAGCTTAAGGTTGCTCCCCCAACAAGAGACCCAGTACTTC
TRBD2,TRBJ2-7,many,TRBV7-9,CASTKAASGSISYEQYF,TGTGCCAGCACCAAGGCGGCTAGCGGGAGTATCTCCTACGAGCAGTACTTC
TRBD2,TRBJ2-7,many,TRBV6-1,CASTKGLAGIYEQYF,TGTGCCAGCACTAAGGGACTAGCGGGAATTTACGAGCAGTACTTC
NA,TRBJ1-6,NA,TRBV7-2,CASSLVTIDNSPLHF,TGTGCCAGCAGCTTAGTAACCATAGATAATTCACCCCTCCACTTT
TRBD1,TRBJ2-5,many,TRBV24-1,CATSQGARETQYF,TGTGCCACCAGTCAGGGGGCTAGGGAGACCCAGTACTTC
TRBD1,TRBJ1-2,many,TRBV20-1,CSARDQDRGFYGYTF,TGCAGTGCTAGAGATCAGGACAGGGGGTTCTATGGCTACACCTTC
TRBD2,TRBJ2-7,many,TRBV11-2,CASSLKREDSYEQYF,TGTGCCAGCAGCTTAAAGCGGGAGGACTCCTACGAGCAGTACTTC
NA,TRBJ1-1,many,TRBV27,CASRARRGGTEAFF,TGTGCCAGCAGGGCTCGGCGAGGGGGAACTGAAGCTTTCTTT
TRBD2,TRBJ2-1,many,TRBV28,CASSFISGRESDEQFF,TGTGCCAGCAGTTTTATTAGCGGGAGGGAATCGGATGAGCAGTTCTTC